Reported below is one T cell receptor beta chain. The data were obtained in a study of blood T cell repertoires in COVID-19. Measured with immunoSEQ multiplex PCR; TCRdb has only the in-frame clones, and not every one. The sample has around 30,000 clones; 90% are singletons. Germline CDR1 SGHTA, CDR2 FQGTGA. V shed 5 bases, J shed 6 bases, and the junction held 14 bases outside the gene matches. The CDR3 consists of 16 residues. The sequencing sample was made of peripheral blood. The receptor was derived from a man aged 60 to 75 with active COVID-19. The genes are TRBV7-3 and TRBJ2-5, with 8 bases lining up with TRBD2. In DNA form, the CDR3 reads TGTGCCAGCAGCCCAAGCCGACTAGCGAATCCCAAGACCCAGTACTTC. It specifies CASSPSRLANPKTQYF.